A selection of T cell receptor beta chains follows, all from one sample in a study of cytomegalovirus exposure and HLA in healthy donors. Assay used: immunoSEQ multiplex PCR; TCRdb lists only in-frame clones, some missing. The data hold some 130,000 clones, with almost 80% observed a single time. Sequenced material: PBMCs. These receptors were collected from a young man in good health and CMV-seronegative. Each CDR3 is given with its conserved first and last residue. A D gene is named only where the DNA matches it firmly. Clone size is not always given. Where it is, it says once, few, many or a class for expanded clones.

v_gene	j_gene	abundance	d_gene	CDR3nt	CDR3aa
TRBV9	TRBJ2-1	-	-	TGTGCCAGCAGCGTAGTGGAGGTCTACAATGAGCAGTTCTTC	CASSVVEVYNEQFF
TRBV7-2	TRBJ2-7	-	-	TGTGCCAGCAGCGAGGCCCGACAGATATACTACGAGCAGTACTTC	CASSEARQIYYEQYF
TRBV7-6	TRBJ2-5	-	-	TGTGCCAGCAGCTTAGCGCCTGCCAGGGTGGGAGAGACCCAGTACTTC	CASSLAPARVGETQYF
TRBV5-4	TRBJ1-6	-	-	TGTGCCAGCAGCTTGGAAGGAGCACCCCTCCACTTT	CASSLEGAPLHF
TRBV6-5	TRBJ1-2	-	TRBD1	TGTGCCAGCAGTACCCCGGACAGGGGGAACTATGGCTACACCTTC	CASSTPDRGNYGYTF
TRBV2	TRBJ1-1	-	TRBD1	TGTGCCAGCAGCGGACCCCGACAGGGGGCTTCAAACACTGAAGCTTTCTTT	CASSGPRQGASNTEAFF
TRBV7-6	TRBJ2-5	-	TRBD2	TGTGCCAGCAGCAGGGGACCGGGACTAACCCACCAAGAGACCCAGTACTTC	CASSRGPGLTHQETQYF
TRBV19	TRBJ2-7	-	TRBD1	TGTGCCAGTAGTGTGGGGACAGGGGATTACGAGCAGTACTTC	CASSVGTGDYEQYF
TRBV30	TRBJ2-7	-	-	TGTGCCTGGAGTCCTCCCGGGACAGAGCAGTACTTC	CAWSPPGTEQYF
TRBV7-2	TRBJ2-7	-	TRBD2	TGTGCCAGCAGCCCTACTAGCGACTCCTACGAGCAGTACTTC	CASSPTSDSYEQYF
TRBV9	TRBJ2-2	-	TRBD2	TGTGCCAGCAGCCCCCCGGGGGGGCTCAACACCGGGGAGCTGTTTTTT	CASSPPGGLNTGELFF
TRBV19	TRBJ1-2	-	-	TGTGCCAGTAGTAGGAGCGCCAACCTTAACTATGGCTACACCTTC	CASSRSANLNYGYTF
TRBV13	TRBJ2-3	-	-	TGTGCCAGCGGCGGCAGGGGGGCTCAGGGTACGCAGTATTTT	CASGGRGAQGTQYF
TRBV2	TRBJ2-1	-	TRBD2	TGTGCCAGCAGTGAAGTCCTAGCGGGGGAGCAGTTCTTC	CASSEVLAGEQFF
TRBV5-1	TRBJ1-1	-	-	TGCGCCAGCAGCTTACAGGGTTATACTGAAGCTTTCTTT	CASSLQGYTEAFF
TRBV11-2	TRBJ2-7	once	TRBD2	TGTGCCAGCAGCTTAGGGGAGCGGGGGACCTACGAGCAGTACTTC	CASSLGERGTYEQYF